This record covers a single T cell receptor beta chain. Trimming removed 0 bases at V and 2 bases at J, with 12 bases between. There are 16 residues in the CDR3. Germline values: CDR1 SGHRS, CDR2 YFSETQ. The data were obtained in a study of blood T cell repertoires in COVID-19. Study overall: Samples of COVID-19 (acute and convalescent) were obtained from the United States, Italy and Spain. Sources were T cells, B-cell-depleted T cells, or PBMCs; the material itself was cDNA or gDNA.

Per the authors' pipeline: For nucleated cells, counts were estimated from reference gene primer amplification. Only in-frame clones appear in the TCRdb table, and some are missing; sequencing was by immunoSEQ multiplex PCR. V, J and clone size are taken as reported in that table, and D and trimming were inferred from the DNA itself. The sample consists of some 250,000 clones, 65% to 85% of them appearing once. Source material: peripheral blood. The clonotype originates from a man older than 75 with acute or convalescent COVID-19. V usage is TRBV5-1 and J usage is TRBJ2-1; maybe TRBD2 (6 bases). Here the CDR3 reads CASSLVLAGTYNEQFF. CDR3 nucleotide sequence: TGCGCCAGCAGCTTGGTATTGGCGGGGACCTACAATGAGCAGTTCTTC. The entire variable domain, with the rest obtained from reference TRBV5-1 and TRBJ2-1, is as follows: KAGVTQTPRYLIKTRGQQVTLSCSPISGHRSVSWYQQTPGQGLQFLFEYFSETQRNKGNFPGRFSGRQFSNSRSEMNVSTLELGDSALYLCASSLVLAGTYNEQFFGPGTRLTVL.